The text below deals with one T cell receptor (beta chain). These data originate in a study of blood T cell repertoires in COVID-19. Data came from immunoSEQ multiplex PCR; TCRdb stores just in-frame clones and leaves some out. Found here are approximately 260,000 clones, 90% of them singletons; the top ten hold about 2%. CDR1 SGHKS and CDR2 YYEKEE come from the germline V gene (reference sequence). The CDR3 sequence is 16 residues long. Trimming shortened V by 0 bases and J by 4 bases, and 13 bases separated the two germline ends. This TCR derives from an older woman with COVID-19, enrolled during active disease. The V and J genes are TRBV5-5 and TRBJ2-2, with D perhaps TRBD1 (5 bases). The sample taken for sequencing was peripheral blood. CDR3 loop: CASSLAPAGFTGELFF. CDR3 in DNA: TGTGCCAGCAGCTTGGCCCCCGCAGGGTTCACCGGGGAGCTGTTTTTT.